What follows are 17 T cell receptor beta chains derived from one specimen sequenced in a study of blood T cell repertoires in COVID-19. This table comes from immunoSEQ multiplex PCR, and its TCRdb copy is limited to in-frame clones, with some not included. The sample holds tens of thousands of clones, 70% to 85% seen once. The sequencing sample was made of peripheral blood. The receptors stem from a woman aged 55-70 years with acute or convalescent COVID-19.

The chain is built from TRBV5-1 and TRBJ2-1; 12 bases map to TRBD2. Germline-derived CDR1 and CDR2 are SGHRS and YFSETQ. The V and J ends lost 3 bases and 5 bases, in that order; junction bases with no gene match: 9. The length of the CDR3 is 17 residues. The CDR3 here is CASSSRLGLAGNNEQFF. CDR3 sequence (DNA): TGCGCCAGCAGCTCAAGACTCGGACTAGCGGGGAACAATGAGCAGTTCTTC.

This sequence joins TRBV4-1 and TRBJ2-7, with D maybe TRBD2 (7 bases). Germline values: CDR1 MGHRA, CDR2 YSYEKL. The length of the CDR3 is 16 residues. Trimming removed 1 base from V and 7 bases from J, with 20 bases in between. Written as DNA, the CDR3 is TGCGCCAGCAGCCAAGTGTCGGCGGGGGCCGGGGGAGAGCAGTACTTC. Its protein is CASSQVSAGAGGEQYF.

This chain joins TRBV28 and TRBJ2-7; TRBD2 matches at 7 bases. CDR1 MDHEN and CDR2 SYDVKM come from the germline V gene. V dropped 8 bases and J dropped 3; count of bases not matched to a gene: 7. This CDR3 is built from 13 residues. This CDR3 reads CASGTGGSYEQYF. Written as DNA, the CDR3 is TGTGCCAGCGGGACCGGGGGGAGCTACGAGCAGTACTTC.

In this sample, this clone turned up once. The V and J genes are TRBV2 and TRBJ1-6; 7 positions agree with TRBD1. Germline CDR1 is SNHLY and CDR2 is FYNNEI. The CDR3 runs to 14 residues. Trimming took 5 bases from V and 9 from J; bases not matched to a gene: 7. DNA for the CDR3: TGTGCCAGCAGTTCTCAGGGGGGACGTTCACCCCTCCACTTT. It is translated as CASSSQGGRSPLHF.

The chain is built from TRBV19 and TRBJ1-2; a weak D match, TRBD1 (5 bases). The CDR3 is 16 amino acids. Germline V lookup: CDR1 LNHDA, CDR2 SQIVND (reference sequence). V gave up 6 bases and J gave up 2 bases, with 19 bases separating them. In DNA, the CDR3 is TGTGCCAGTAGCCCGCCGGCGGGGGGAAAAAACTATGGCTACACCTTC. This gives the protein CASSPPAGGKNYGYTF. The full variable domain, completed using reference TRBV19 and TRBJ1-2, is DGGITQSPKYLFRKEGQNVTLSCEQNLNHDAMYWYRQDPGQGLRLIYYSQIVNDFQKGDIAEGYSVSREKKESFPLTVTSAQKNPTAFYLCASSPPAGGKNYGYTFGSGTRLTVV.

This clone was found once. The CDR3 DNA follows: TGTGCCAGCAGCCCACAGGGCATATCAGGCTATGAGCAGTTCTTC. Protein sequence: CASSPQGISGYEQFF. The rearrangement joins TRBV3-1 (or the pseudogene TRBV3-2) to TRBJ2-1, with a tentative D call TRBD1 (6 bases). The CDR3 is 15 amino acids. Germline V gene data show CDR1 as LGHDT and CDR2 as YNNKEL (reference sequence). The V end lost 4 bases, the J end lost 8 bases, and 18 bases lay between the germline ends.

This chain uses TRBV12-5 with TRBJ1-1; D unresolved. In germline, CDR1 is LGHNT, CDR2 FRNRAP. Between the trimmed V and J ends, which lost 11 bases and 0 bases, there was a span of 13 bases. The CDR3 extends over 13 amino acids. CDR3 nucleotide sequence: TGTGCTTCAACAGATTATATGAACACTGAAGCTTTCTTT. This sequence encodes CASTDYMNTEAFF. Together with reference TRBV12-5 and TRBJ1-1, the CDR3 gives the full variable domain: DARVTQTPRHKVTEMGQEVTMRCQPILGHNTVFWYRQTMMQGLELLAYFRNRAPLDDSGMPKDRFSAEMPDATLATLKIQPSEPRDSAVYFCASTDYMNTEAFFGQGTRLTVV.

This chain's CDR3 is CASSLGDRGFNQPQHF. The CDR3 DNA follows: TGCGCCAGCAGCTTGGGAGACAGGGGTTTCAATCAGCCCCAGCATTTT. This chain joins TRBV5-1 and TRBJ1-5, with 8 bases matching TRBD1. Germline V gene data show CDR1 as SGHRS and CDR2 as YFSETQ. Trimming cost V 0 bases and J 3 bases; bases outside gene matches: 5. The CDR3 spans 16 residues.

The rearrangement joins TRBV3-1 (or the pseudogene TRBV3-2) to TRBJ1-4; D call uncertain. The CDR3 runs 17 residues. V was trimmed by 1 base and J by 8 bases, leaving 20 bases between them. Germline CDR1 is LGHDT and CDR2 is YNNKEL (reference sequence). The CDR3 coding sequence is TGTGCCAGCAGCCAAGCCGGACGTGGGTTAGCGGGAGAAAAACTGTTTTTT. Translated, it gives CASSQAGRGLAGEKLFF.

The genes are TRBV19 and TRBJ1-2; no clear D. Germline CDR1 and CDR2: LNHDA and SQIVND (reference sequence). Trimming stripped 0 bases from V and 2 bases from J, with 10 bases between. The CDR3 covers 15 residues. The CDR3 DNA reads as TGTGCCAGTAGTATAGATCGGGAAATAAACTATGGCTACACCTTC. Its translation is CASSIDREINYGYTF.

This clone was counted a single time. The rearrangement links TRBV9 to TRBJ2-3; TRBD2 matches 11 bases. The V gene end was trimmed by 2 bases and the J gene end by 4 bases; junction bases not matched to a gene: 6. Germline-derived CDR1 and CDR2 are SGDLS and YYNGEE. This CDR3 contains 16 residues. The CDR3 is CASSVTSGSLSDTQYF. CDR3 coding DNA: TGTGCCAGCAGCGTTACTAGCGGGAGTCTGTCAGATACGCAGTATTTT.

This sequence joins TRBV24-1 and TRBJ2-3; 8 bases align to TRBD2. The CDR3 is 16 amino acids. The V segment lost 3 bases and the J segment 1 base; nucleotides outside the gene matches: 5. Germline V gene data show CDR1 as KGHDR and CDR2 as SFDVKD. The CDR3 DNA follows: TGTGCCACCAGTGATGTGCGGGGGGCCCGCACAGATACGCAGTATTTT. This codes for CATSDVRGARTDTQYF.

This clone has a single count. This chain links TRBV18 with TRBJ1-1; D is unclear. The V end was cut by 6 bases, the J end by 0 bases, with 11 bases between. Germline CDR1 reads KGHSH; CDR2 reads LQKENI. This CDR3 is 14 amino acids long. CDR3 nucleotide sequence: TGTGCCAGCTCTTCTACGGGGTTGAACACTGAAGCTTTCTTT. Protein sequence: CASSSTGLNTEAFF.

The J gene is TRBJ1-5, the V gene TRBV5-6; 7 bases map to TRBD1. Unmatched junction bases numbered 3, after V lost 0 bases and J lost 6 bases. This CDR3 has 14 residues. CDR1 SGHDT and CDR2 YYEEEE come from the germline V gene. Here the CDR3 reads CASSLGQGLQPQHF. CDR3 nucleotides: TGTGCCAGCAGCTTGGGACAGGGACTTCAGCCCCAGCATTTT.

This rearrangement joins TRBV6-5 to TRBJ2-2, with 8 bases fitting TRBD1. The V gene end was trimmed by 3 bases and the J gene end by 6 bases; junction bases not matched to a gene: 9. The CDR3 contains 16 residues. Germline V CDR1 and CDR2: MNHEY, SVGAGI. The CDR3 DNA reads as TGTGCCAGCAGTTATTCGGGCAGGGGGCACGCCGGGGAGCTGTTTTTT. This sequence encodes CASSYSGRGHAGELFF.

The rearrangement joins TRBV12-3 or TRBV12-4 to TRBJ2-7; D is unclear. Trimming took 0 bases from V and 3 from J, leaving 3 bases between them. The CDR3 length is 12 residues. This CDR3 is CASSLARYEQYF. DNA for the CDR3: TGTGCCAGCAGTTTAGCGCGCTACGAGCAGTACTTC.

Comments on this clone: Other nucleotide sequences from this sample produce the same CDR3. The V and J genes are TRBV7-9 and TRBJ1-5, with D perhaps TRBD1 (5 bases). CDR3 size: 14 residues. V was pared by 6 bases and J by 2 bases, with 11 bases between. Germline-derived CDR1 and CDR2 are SEHNR and FQNEAQ (reference sequence). CDR3 sequence reads: CASSQGTGNQPQHF. For the CDR3, the DNA is TGTGCCAGCAGTCAGGGTACGGGCAATCAGCCCCAGCATTTT.